The rows below give T cell receptor beta chains drawn from one sample of a study of identical twins. Each CDR3 protein gets one entry after TCRdb re-called the 5' RACE reads with MiXCR. The data show nearly 900,000 distinct CDR3 sequences, with around an eighth seen just once and roughly 1.5% held by the top ten. The same data also went into a second study, on yellow fever vaccine responses in identical twins.

Sample: PBMCs. These receptors all come from a woman in her late teens or twenties in good health. The CDR3 runs from the conserved cysteine through the conserved F or W. D genes are given only for firm matches. Clone size is not always given. Where it is, it says once, few, many or a class for expanded clones.

v_gene,abundance,j_gene,d_gene,CDR3nt,CDR3aa
TRBV2,many,TRBJ2-7,NA,TGTGCCAGCCTGGAGGGCCTCTACGAGCAGTACTTC,CASLEGLYEQYF
TRBV12-3/TRBV12-4,many,TRBJ2-1,TRBD2,TGTGCCAGCAGTGCTAGCGGGTCCGCCTACAATGAGCAGTTCTTC,CASSASGSAYNEQFF
TRBV28,few,TRBJ2-3,TRBD2,TGTGCCAGCAGTTTCCCCTTGGTAGCGGGGGACGCAGATACGCAGTATTTT,CASSFPLVAGDADTQYF
TRBV18,NA,TRBJ1-1,TRBD1,TGTGCCAGCTCCCATCGACAGGGGCCTGAGGCTTTCTTT,CASSHRQGPEAFF
TRBV7-3,NA,TRBJ2-3,NA,TGTGCCAGCAGCGCCTGGGACCCTCAGGATTCGCAGTATTTT,CASSAWDPQDSQYF
TRBV25-1,NA,TRBJ1-2,NA,TGTGCCAGCAGTGAATGGGAGGGTCTCAACTATGGCTACACCTTC,CASSEWEGLNYGYTF
TRBV18,many,TRBJ1-2,TRBD1,TGTGCCAGCTCACCCGGACAGGGGAGGTATGGCTACACCTTC,CASSPGQGRYGYTF
TRBV28,few,TRBJ2-2,NA,TGTGCCAGCAGCCGAATGTCCGGGGAGCTGTTTTTT,CASSRMSGELFF
TRBV5-1,few,TRBJ2-5,NA,TGCGCCAGCCACCCGGGATCGGTAGAGACCCAGTACTTC,CASHPGSVETQYF
TRBV10-3,NA,TRBJ2-1,NA,TGTGCCATCAATCATATCGTGGAGTTCTTC,CAINHIVEFF
TRBV20-1,few,TRBJ1-5,NA,TGCAGTGCCAGGAGCCCAGGGCCTTATCAGCCCCAGCATTTT,CSARSPGPYQPQHF
TRBV12-3/TRBV12-4,few,TRBJ2-2,NA,TGTGCCAGCACTTCAGGGGTTGGGGAGCTGTTTTTT,CASTSGVGELFF
TRBV29-1,many,TRBJ1-2,NA,TGCAGCGTTGAAGATCTCGATGGCTACACCTTC,CSVEDLDGYTF
TRBV12-3/TRBV12-4,many,TRBJ2-1,TRBD1,TGTGCCAGCAGTCCGACAGGGTCCCCAAACAATGAGCAGTTCTTC,CASSPTGSPNNEQFF
TRBV19,NA,TRBJ2-1,TRBD2,TGTGCCAGTCGTAGCGGGAGTGATAATAATGAGCAGTTCTTC,CASRSGSDNNEQFF
TRBV5-1,NA,TRBJ2-2,TRBD1,TGCGCCAGCAGGACAGGGGGCGCGGACACCGGGGAGCTGTTTTTT,CASRTGGADTGELFF
TRBV12-3/TRBV12-4,few,TRBJ2-7,NA,TGTGCCAGCAGCCCGGCGAGCTACGAGCAGTACTTC,CASSPASYEQYF
TRBV4-1,NA,TRBJ2-1,NA,TGCGCCAGCAGCCAGGGGGGCTGGGGGCCGAACTACAATGAGCAGTTCTTC,CASSQGGWGPNYNEQFF
TRBV5-1,NA,TRBJ2-5,TRBD1,TGCGCCAGCAGCTCCGGGGGACAGGTAGAGACCCAGTACTTC,CASSSGGQVETQYF
TRBV5-1,many,TRBJ2-5,NA,TGCGCCAGCAGGCAACAGGGTAATCGTGAGACCCAGTACTTC,CASRQQGNRETQYF
TRBV6-2/TRBV6-3,few,TRBJ2-1,TRBD2,TGTGCCAGCAGTCGTTCATATCCCGGGACTAGCGGGAGCAATGAGCAGTTCTTC,CASSRSYPGTSGSNEQFF
TRBV6-5,many,TRBJ2-3,TRBD2,TGTGCCAGCAGTTACTCCCGTGTTAGCGGGGGGGCCACAGATACGCAGTATTTT,CASSYSRVSGGATDTQYF
TRBV6-2/TRBV6-3,many,TRBJ1-5,TRBD1,TGTGCCAGCAGTTACCTGGGACAGCCGAATCAGCCCCAGCATTTT,CASSYLGQPNQPQHF
TRBV20-1,many,TRBJ2-1,NA,TGCAGTGCTAGTCATGAGCAGTTCTTC,CSASHEQFF
TRBV12-3/TRBV12-4,NA,TRBJ2-5,NA,TGTGCCAGCAGCCCTCGGGACAGGGAAGAGCGGGAGGGGGGTAGAGAGACCCAGTACTTC,CASSPRDREEREGGRETQYF
TRBV9,few,TRBJ2-5,NA,TGTGCCAGCAGCGTATGGGACCAAGAGACCCAGTACTTC,CASSVWDQETQYF
TRBV15,many,TRBJ1-3,NA,TGTGCCACCAGCAGAGATGGGCCGAGCTCTGGAAACACCATATATTTT,CATSRDGPSSGNTIYF
TRBV12-3/TRBV12-4,NA,TRBJ2-3,NA,TGTGCCAGCAGTTTCCCGACTAGAACAGATACGCAGTATTTT,CASSFPTRTDTQYF
TRBV19,once,TRBJ1-5,NA,TGTGCCAGTAGTATAGAAGCCCAGGGAAATCAGCCCCAGCATTTT,CASSIEAQGNQPQHF
TRBV12-3/TRBV12-4,few,TRBJ1-5,NA,TGTGCCAGCGCCAGGCGGGTCACAACCCGCGATCAGCCCCAGCATTTT,CASARRVTTRDQPQHF
TRBV14,many,TRBJ1-4,NA,TGTGCCAGCAGCCAAGGCACTCACGAAAAACTGTTTTTT,CASSQGTHEKLFF
TRBV2,many,TRBJ2-1,TRBD2,TGTGCCAGCTCGGGACTAGCGGGTGGTCAGTTCTTC,CASSGLAGGQFF
TRBV6-4,few,TRBJ2-3,TRBD2,TGTGCCAGCAGTGAACAGACTAGCGGTGTGACAGATACGCAGTATTTT,CASSEQTSGVTDTQYF
TRBV2,few,TRBJ1-1,NA,TGTGCCAGCAGTGGGGCCGACACCGCTGGGACTGAAGCTTTCTTT,CASSGADTAGTEAFF
TRBV24-1,NA,TRBJ2-1,TRBD2,TGTGCCACCAGTGATTTGGGGGGGACTAGCGGGAGATACAATGAGCAGTTCTTC,CATSDLGGTSGRYNEQFF
TRBV24-1,NA,TRBJ2-2,NA,TGTGCCACCCACGGGAACACCGGGGAGCTGTTTTTT,CATHGNTGELFF
TRBV3-1,few,TRBJ1-2,NA,TGTGCCAGCAGCCAAGCGGTGGGGTCCAACTATGGCTACACCTTC,CASSQAVGSNYGYTF
TRBV11-2,few,TRBJ1-1,TRBD1,TGTGCCAGCAGGGGACAGGGTTTGAACACTGAAGCTTTCTTT,CASRGQGLNTEAFF
TRBV20-1,few,TRBJ2-2,TRBD1,TGCAGTGCTAGATCCGGGACAGGTGACACCGGGGAGCTGTTTTTT,CSARSGTGDTGELFF
TRBV5-1,many,TRBJ2-7,TRBD2,TGCGCCAGCAGCCTTAGCGGGACAACCTACGAGCAGTACTTC,CASSLSGTTYEQYF
TRBV4-1,NA,TRBJ2-2,NA,TGCGCCAGCAGCCAATCGTACGGCGGGGAGCTGTTTTTT,CASSQSYGGELFF
TRBV7-6,NA,TRBJ2-3,NA,TGTGCCAGCAGCTTAAGGGTGGAGACCGTAGATACGCAGTATTTT,CASSLRVETVDTQYF
TRBV5-1,few,TRBJ2-1,TRBD2,TGCGCCAGCAGCTTGGGGGGGGGAGGATACTACAATGAGCAGTTCTTC,CASSLGGGGYYNEQFF
TRBV13,NA,TRBJ2-2,NA,TGTGCCAGCAGCTTAACGCAGGGGCTAACCGGGGAGCTGTTTTTT,CASSLTQGLTGELFF
TRBV15,NA,TRBJ2-1,NA,TGTGCCACCGGTATTACAGGGTTAAGGAATGAGCAGTTCTTC,CATGITGLRNEQFF
TRBV18,NA,TRBJ1-5,TRBD1,TGTGCCAGCTCAGCAGGGACAGCCAATAATCAGCCCCAGCATTTT,CASSAGTANNQPQHF
TRBV6-1,NA,TRBJ2-7,NA,TGTGCCAGCAGTCCCATTTTTGGCCGCCCCTACGAGCAGTACTTC,CASSPIFGRPYEQYF
TRBV6-1,few,TRBJ1-1,NA,TGTGCCAGCAACCGGACACCTGGGCACACTGAAGCTTTCTTT,CASNRTPGHTEAFF
TRBV6-2/TRBV6-3,few,TRBJ2-4,NA,TGTGCCAGCAGCCTCACATCCGGGACTTTGCTAGCCAAAAACATTCAGTACTTC,CASSLTSGTLLAKNIQYF
TRBV12-3/TRBV12-4,few,TRBJ2-2,NA,TGTGCCAGCAGTTTAGATGGGGGCTTGGGCACCGGGGAGCTGTTTTTT,CASSLDGGLGTGELFF
TRBV12-3/TRBV12-4,NA,TRBJ2-1,TRBD1,TGTGCCAGCAGTTCCCGGACAGGGGGCGGATTTTCTTACAATGAGCAGTTCTTC,CASSSRTGGGFSYNEQFF
TRBV27,few,TRBJ2-3,NA,TGTGCCACCTCTAGCGCGGATTACACAGATACGCAGTATTTT,CATSSADYTDTQYF
TRBV20-1,few,TRBJ1-1,NA,TGCAGTGCTAGGGCGGGTGAGGCTGAAGCTTTCTTT,CSARAGEAEAFF
TRBV7-9,few,TRBJ2-3,NA,TGTGCCAGCAGCTTTAAAGGTTCAGTGAAAGCAGATACGCAGTATTTT,CASSFKGSVKADTQYF
TRBV5-6,few,TRBJ2-3,TRBD2,TGTGCCAGCAGCTTGCCTAGCGGGAGTTTGAATACGCAGTATTTT,CASSLPSGSLNTQYF